A single sample gave rise to the 25 T cell receptor beta chains below, sequenced in a study of long-term antiretroviral therapy in people with HIV (dated 2022 in TCRdb). The immunoSEQ hsTCRB v3.0 assay was used at survey level resolution to sequence the TRB variable region. TCRdb obtained this table from immuneACCESS and retained in-frame rearrangements with V and J assigned. These tables miss some clones; where compared with another copy, unresolved V genes account for less than half of the shortfall, and the remainder is unexplained. In this sample the table shows about 22,000 clones, 85% to 90% of which occur a single time. The ten biggest clones cover more than 6.5% of the sample. The material was unsorted PBMCs, obtained 1.8 years before starting antiretroviral therapy. Receptor source: a woman between 25 and 40 years old with HIV.

The rearrangement links TRBV9 to TRBJ2-2; no clear D. The CDR3 runs 14 residues. V dropped 0 bases and J dropped 7 bases, with 10 bases sitting between them. CDR1 and CDR2 from the germline V gene are SGDLS and YYNGEE. The CDR3, as DNA: TGTGCCAGCAGCGTAGTCGGTATTGGCGGGGAGCTGTTTTTT. Its translation: CASSVVGIGGELFF.

This clone was picked up one time. The V call is TRBV19, the J call TRBJ2-1; D is ambiguous. V dropped 11 bases and J dropped 0 bases, with 8 bases sitting between them. Germline V gives CDR1 LNHDA, CDR2 SQIVND (reference sequence). The CDR3 loop spans 12 amino acids. CDR3 sequence: CAAGSSYNEQFF. CDR3 DNA sequence: TGTGCCGCAGGAAGCTCCTACAATGAGCAGTTCTTC.

This clone was recorded only once. The rearrangement links TRBV29-1 to TRBJ1-2; D not resolved. CDR1 is SQVTM and CDR2 is ANQGSEA in the germline V gene. The CDR3 has 12 amino acids. Trimming removed 4 bases from V and 2 bases from J, with 8 bases in between. As DNA, the CDR3 is TGCAGCGTTGCCGGGTCCAACTATGGCTACACCTTC. This translates into CSVAGSNYGYTF.

CDR3 sequence reads: CASSTGDRENQPQHF. CDR3 DNA: TGCGCCAGCAGCACAGGAGACAGGGAAAATCAGCCCCAGCATTTT. The rearrangement links TRBV5-1 to TRBJ1-5, with 7 nucleotides matching TRBD1. V shed 4 bases and J 4 bases; nucleotides not matched to a gene: 8. Germline V gene lookup returns CDR1 SGHRS and CDR2 YFSETQ. There are 15 residues in the CDR3.

With respect to this clone: The sample carries other DNA sequences with the same CDR3. The chain couples TRBV29-1 to TRBJ2-2; D is unresolved. V dropped 4 bases and J dropped 1 base, with 10 bases sitting between them. This CDR3 comprises 14 residues. CDR1 is SQVTM and CDR2 is ANQGSEA in the germline V gene. CDR3 sequence (DNA): TGCAGCGTTGTGGGCGTAGAGAACACCGGGGAGCTGTTTTTT. Translated: CSVVGVENTGELFF.

The genes are TRBV6-1 and TRBJ1-1; no reliable D call. The CDR3 spans 11 residues. Trimming took 5 bases from V and 11 from J, leaving 12 bases between them. Germline CDR1 MNHNS, CDR2 SASEGT. CDR3 residues: CASSSTWNAFF. The CDR3 bases are TGTGCCAGCAGTTCAACGTGGAATGCTTTCTTT.

The V and J genes are TRBV2 and TRBJ2-1, with 13 bases aligning to TRBD2. The CDR3 has 16 residues. J was trimmed by 5 bases and V by 4 bases; bases with no gene match: 5. The germline V gene has CDR1 SNHLY and CDR2 FYNNEI. CDR3: CASSAGLAGANNEQFF. CDR3 DNA: TGTGCCAGCAGTGCTGGACTAGCGGGGGCAAACAATGAGCAGTTCTTC.

DNA of the CDR3: TGTGCCAGCAGCGGTGAGCCCTCAAGGTCACCCCTCCACTTT. Its translation: CASSGEPSRSPLHF. The rearrangement uses TRBV9 and TRBJ1-6, with no clear D. The CDR3 contains 14 residues. From germline, CDR1 is SGDLS and CDR2 YYNGEE. The germline V and J ends were trimmed by 3 bases and 10 bases, with 14 bases remaining between them.

This sequence joins TRBV27 and TRBJ1-2; possibly TRBD1 for D (5 bases). The germline V and J ends were trimmed by 5 bases and 0 bases, with 19 bases remaining between them. Germline-derived CDR1 and CDR2 are MNHEY and SMNVEV (reference sequence). The CDR3 runs 17 residues. In DNA form, the CDR3 reads TGTGCCAGCAGTCGATTCACGGGGGGGAGAGCTAACTATGGCTACACCTTC. It codes for CASSRFTGGRANYGYTF.

V and J are TRBV30 and TRBJ1-1; TRBD1 is a possible D gene (5 bases). This CDR3 region has 13 residues. Germline V gives CDR1 GTSNPN, CDR2 SVGIG (reference sequence). With 0 bases removed from V and 10 bases from J, the gap between germline ends came to 15 bases. The CDR3 protein is CAWSVRGTDAAFF. The CDR3 region has the DNA TGTGCCTGGAGTGTAAGGGGAACCGACGCAGCTTTCTTT.

This clone was detected a few times. This chain connects TRBV7-2 to TRBJ1-2; D is ambiguous. The germline V gene has CDR1 SGHTA and CDR2 FQGNSA. The germline V and J ends were trimmed by 1 base and 4 bases, with 7 bases remaining between them. The CDR3 contains 13 residues. DNA for the CDR3: TGTGCCAGCAGCTTAGATCTAATCTATGGCTACACCTTC. Translation: CASSLDLIYGYTF.

The chain carries TRBV2 and TRBJ1-1; D ambiguous. The germline gives CDR1 SNHLY, CDR2 FYNNEI. V lost 5 bases and J lost 10, with 11 bases in between. CDR3 length: 11 residues. In DNA form, the CDR3 reads TGTGCCAGCAGTTTTGCCTTAGCAGCTTTCTTT. This codes for CASSFALAAFF.

The rearrangement links TRBV5-1 to TRBJ2-5; the D gene could be TRBD1 or TRBD2 (5 bases each). V lost 4 bases and J 0 bases, leaving 10 bases between the germline ends. The germline V gene encodes CDR1 SGHRS and CDR2 YFSETQ. The CDR3 has 14 amino acids. The CDR3 reads CASSPPGHQETQYF. The CDR3 DNA sequence: TGCGCCAGCAGCCCCCCGGGACACCAAGAGACCCAGTACTTC.

In regard to this clone: Sequence at one end of the junction differs from germline and may be a read error. The chain joins TRBV30 to TRBJ1-3, with D unresolved. This CDR3 region has 13 residues. The germline V gene encodes CDR1 GTSNPN and CDR2 SVGIG (reference sequence). CDR3 DNA sequence: TGTGCCTGGAGTGCCTATTCTGGAGACACCATATATTTT. This sequence encodes CAWSAYSGDTIYF.

This clone was picked up one time. The chain recombines TRBV5-1 with TRBJ2-2, with D possibly TRBD2 on 5 matching bases. V lost 4 bases and J lost 2, with 15 bases in between. Germline V lookup: CDR1 SGHRS, CDR2 YFSETQ. This CDR3 is 16 amino acids long. CDR3 amino acids: CASSPGNALNTGELFF. DNA of the CDR3: TGCGCCAGCAGCCCGGGGAATGCTCTCAACACCGGGGAGCTGTTTTTT.

The table lists this clone with a count of one. The chain is built from TRBV4-1 and TRBJ1-2, with TRBD1 matching 8 bases. The CDR3 consists of 18 residues. V shed 0 bases and J 3 bases; nucleotides not matched to a gene: 12. Germline lookup yields CDR1 MGHRA and CDR2 YSYEKL. The CDR3: CASSQEGQGILGHYGYTF. Written as DNA, the CDR3 is TGCGCCAGCAGCCAAGAAGGACAGGGTATCTTGGGCCACTATGGCTACACCTTC.

The gene calls are TRBV27 and TRBJ1-1; D remains unclear. Trimming cost V 6 bases and J 4 bases, with 15 bases left between them. Germline-derived CDR1 and CDR2 are MNHEY and SMNVEV (reference sequence). The CDR3 is 14 amino acids. In DNA, the CDR3 is TGTGCCAGCAGGCCCGACCTGATGATCACTGAAGCTTTCTTT. This encodes CASRPDLMITEAFF.

The gene calls are TRBV5-6 and TRBJ1-3; D gene unclear. Germline-derived CDR1 and CDR2 are SGHDT and YYEEEE. This CDR3 region has 13 residues. The germline V and J ends were trimmed by 1 base and 4 bases, with 6 bases remaining between them. Here the CDR3 reads CASSLIGGNTIYF. The CDR3 DNA reads as TGTGCCAGCAGCTTGATCGGGGGAAACACCATATATTTT.

The chain uses TRBV10-3 and TRBJ2-1; 9 nucleotides align to TRBD2. J lost 3 bases, V lost 1 base, and 4 bases had no gene match. CDR1 is ENHRY, CDR2 SYGVKD, per germline. The CDR3 contains 16 residues. CDR3 residues: CAISEYPSGVYNEQFF. The CDR3 DNA sequence: TGTGCCATCAGTGAGTACCCTAGCGGGGTCTACAATGAGCAGTTCTTC.

The V and J genes are TRBV4-1 and TRBJ2-1; 8 bases align to TRBD2. With V trimmed by 5 bases and J by 8 bases, 5 bases remained unmatched. This CDR3 comprises 13 residues. Germline V CDR1 and CDR2: MGHRA, YSYEKL. The CDR3 loop is CASSAGLADEQFF. DNA for the CDR3: TGCGCCAGCAGCGCCGGACTAGCCGATGAGCAGTTCTTC.

V is TRBV11-3 and J is TRBJ1-5; 8 bases map to TRBD1. V trimming: 0 bases; J trimming: 5 bases; junction bases outside the gene matches: 6. Germline values: CDR1 SGHNT, CDR2 YENEEA. The CDR3 sequence is 16 residues long. Here the CDR3 reads CASSLEDRVKDQPQHF. The CDR3 nucleotides are TGTGCCAGCAGCTTAGAGGACAGGGTTAAGGATCAGCCCCAGCATTTT. Supplemented by reference TRBV11-3 and TRBJ1-5, the full variable domain reads EAGVVQSPRYKIIEKKQPVAFWCNPISGHNTLYWYLQNLGQGPELLIRYENEEAVDDSQLPKDRFSAERLKGVDSTLKIQPAELGDSAVYLCASSLEDRVKDQPQHFGDGTRLSIL.

The chain recombines TRBV19 with TRBJ1-5, with 11 bases matching TRBD1. V lost 5 bases and J lost 6; bases outside the gene matches: 9. Germline values: CDR1 LNHDA, CDR2 SQIVND (reference sequence). The CDR3 totals 16 residues. The CDR3 DNA sequence: TGTGCCAGTAGTGTACGACTCGGGACAGGGGGTCAGCCCCAGCATTTT. This sequence encodes CASSVRLGTGGQPQHF. Together with reference TRBV19 and TRBJ1-5, the CDR3 gives the full variable domain: DGGITQSPKYLFRKEGQNVTLSCEQNLNHDAMYWYRQDPGQGLRLIYYSQIVNDFQKGDIAEGYSVSREKKESFPLTVTSAQKNPTAFYLCASSVRLGTGGQPQHFGDGTRLSIL.

CDR3 loop: CASSPGGQFLGSPLHF. CDR3 coding DNA: TGTGCCAGCTCACCAGGCGGACAGTTCCTCGGTTCACCCCTCCACTTT. The chain employs TRBV18 and TRBJ1-6; D is perhaps TRBD1 (6 bases). Germline V CDR1 and CDR2: KGHSH, LQKENI. V dropped 2 bases and J dropped 9 bases, with 17 bases sitting between them. The CDR3 totals 16 residues.

The V gene is TRBV7-2, the J gene TRBJ1-2; D uncertain. The germline V gene has CDR1 SGHTA and CDR2 FQGNSA. This CDR3 region has 13 residues. Trimming removed 2 bases at V and 8 bases at J, with 12 bases between. CDR3 amino acids: CASSLSTLRGYTF. CDR3 DNA: TGTGCCAGCAGCTTATCCACCCTCCGGGGCTACACCTTC.

This CDR3 reads CASSLEMNTEAFF. The CDR3 DNA sequence: TGTGCCAGCAGCCTCGAGATGAACACTGAAGCTTTCTTT. The chain joins TRBV14 to TRBJ1-1, with no clear D. CDR1 is SGHDN, CDR2 FVKESK, per germline. The CDR3 runs 13 residues. The germline V and J ends were trimmed by 4 bases and 0 bases, with 6 bases remaining between them.